A selection of T cell receptor beta chains follows, all from one sample in a study of cytomegalovirus exposure and HLA in healthy donors. Profiled with immunoSEQ multiplex PCR; TCRdb holds only in-frame clones, not every one. The sample has roughly 250,000 clones, 72% seen once. Sequenced sample: PBMCs. The receptors were gathered from a female donor in good health and CMV-seronegative. The CDR3 runs from the conserved cysteine through the conserved F or W. The D gene is left open where the match is weak. Size values are once, few and many counts, or a class for expanded clones, and some rows have none.

CASSLSGSGANEQFF | TGTGCCAGCAGCTTAAGCGGTAGCGGGGCGAATGAGCAGTTCTTC | TRBJ2-1 | TRBV7-9 | . | 15 | TRBD2
CATRTGTYEQYF | TGTGCCACCAGGACAGGGACCTACGAGCAGTACTTC | TRBJ2-7 | TRBV6-1 | . | 12 | TRBD1
CATSRDRTSGYYEQYF | TGTGCCACCAGCAGAGATCGGACTAGCGGTTACTACGAGCAGTACTTC | TRBJ2-7 | TRBV15 | few | 16 | TRBD2
CASSVHSEQYF | TGTGCCAGCAGCGTACACAGCGAGCAGTACTTC | TRBJ2-7 | TRBV7-9 | . | 11 | .
CAIRGIAGGADTQYF | TGTGCCATCAGAGGTATAGCGGGAGGGGCAGATACGCAGTATTTT | TRBJ2-3 | TRBV10-3 | . | 15 | TRBD2
CASSYGLAVTYNEQFF | TGTGCCAGCAGCTACGGACTAGCGGTGACCTACAATGAGCAGTTCTTC | TRBJ2-1 | TRBV5-4 | . | 16 | TRBD2
CSGAQGIQTGELFF | TGCAGCGGCGCCCAGGGGATCCAGACCGGGGAGCTGTTTTTT | TRBJ2-2 | TRBV29-1 | . | 14 | .
CASSLVGTGAGANVLTF | TGTGCCAGCAGCTTGGTCGGGACAGGGGCTGGGGCCAACGTCCTGACTTTC | TRBJ2-6 | TRBV5-4 | . | 17 | TRBD1
CASSFRAQGGSNEQFF | TGTGCCAGCAGCTTCCGAGCGCAGGGGGGAAGCAATGAGCAGTTCTTC | TRBJ2-1 | TRBV7-6 | . | 16 | .
CSSSLNTGPQHF | TGTTCCAGCAGCTTAAATACGGGGCCCCAGCATTTT | TRBJ1-5 | TRBV7-9 | . | 12 | .
CASSPNGLAGEYHEQYF | TGTGCCAGCAGTCCCAATGGACTAGCGGGAGAATACCACGAGCAGTACTTC | TRBJ2-7 | TRBV27 | . | 17 | TRBD2
CASSGDRYSTDTQYF | TGTGCCAGCAGTGGGGACAGGTACAGCACAGATACGCAGTATTTT | TRBJ2-3 | TRBV6-1 | few | 15 | TRBD1
CASGRGGNQPQHF | TGTGCCAGCGGGCGGGGCGGCAATCAGCCCCAGCATTTT | TRBJ1-5 | TRBV6-5 | few | 13 | .
CASSAPGLASHEQYF | TGTGCCAGCAGTGCCCCGGGACTAGCCTCCCACGAGCAGTACTTC | TRBJ2-7 | TRBV27 | . | 15 | TRBD2
CASSLSGGSYEQYF | TGTGCCAGCAGCTTAAGCGGGGGGTCCTACGAGCAGTACTTC | TRBJ2-7 | TRBV7-3 | . | 14 | TRBD2
CATSRGGGSDTQYF | TGTGCCACCAGCAGAGGGGGAGGTTCAGATACGCAGTATTTT | TRBJ2-3 | TRBV15 | few | 14 | .
CASSVDRGSGYTF | TGCGCCAGCAGTGTTGACAGGGGCAGCGGCTACACCTTC | TRBJ1-2 | TRBV10-2 | . | 13 | TRBD1
CASSHGTGYGYTF | TGTGCCAGCAGTCACGGGACAGGGTATGGCTACACCTTC | TRBJ1-2 | TRBV27 | . | 13 | TRBD1
CACTKGQGVGYTF | TGTGCCTGCACCAAGGGACAGGGGGTTGGCTACACCTTC | TRBJ1-2 | TRBV30 | . | 13 | TRBD1
CASSLGADQPQHF | TGTGCCAGCAGCTTGGGAGCTGATCAGCCCCAGCATTTT | TRBJ1-5 | TRBV5-6 | . | 13 | .
CASSQGEDSGPEQYF | TGCGCCAGCAGCCAAGGAGAGGACTCCGGACCCGAGCAGTACTTC | TRBJ2-7 | TRBV4-1 | few | 15 | .
CASSSPGLAGRTDTQYF | TGCGCCAGCAGCTCACCGGGACTAGCGGGACGCACAGATACGCAGTATTTT | TRBJ2-3 | TRBV5-1 | once | 17 | TRBD2
CASSLETGGHNEQFF | TGCGCCAGCAGCTTGGAGACAGGGGGGCACAATGAGCAGTTCTTC | TRBJ2-1 | TRBV5-1 | once | 15 | TRBD1
CASSLFTGSNSPLHF | TGCGCCAGCAGCTTGTTCACAGGCTCTAATTCACCCCTCCACTTT | TRBJ1-6 | TRBV5-1 | . | 15 | .